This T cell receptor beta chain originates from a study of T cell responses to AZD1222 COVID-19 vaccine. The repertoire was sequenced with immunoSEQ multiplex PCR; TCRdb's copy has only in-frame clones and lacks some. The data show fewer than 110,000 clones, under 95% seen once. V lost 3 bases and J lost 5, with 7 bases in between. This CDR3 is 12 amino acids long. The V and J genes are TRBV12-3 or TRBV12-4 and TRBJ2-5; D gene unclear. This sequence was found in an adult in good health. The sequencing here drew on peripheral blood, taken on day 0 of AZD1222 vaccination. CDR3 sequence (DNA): TGTGCCAGCAGTTTTTACGCGGAGACCCAGTACTTC. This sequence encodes CASSFYAETQYF.